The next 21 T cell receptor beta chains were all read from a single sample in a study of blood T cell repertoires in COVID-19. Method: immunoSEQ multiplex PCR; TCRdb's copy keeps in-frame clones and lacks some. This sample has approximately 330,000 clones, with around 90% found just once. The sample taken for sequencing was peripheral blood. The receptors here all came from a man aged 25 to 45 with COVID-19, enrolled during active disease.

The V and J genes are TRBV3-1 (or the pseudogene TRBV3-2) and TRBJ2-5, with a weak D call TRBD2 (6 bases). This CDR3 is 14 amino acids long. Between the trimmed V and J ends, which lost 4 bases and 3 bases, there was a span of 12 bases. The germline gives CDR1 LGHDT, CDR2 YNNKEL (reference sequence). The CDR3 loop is CASSPGSGEETQYF. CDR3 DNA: TGTGCCAGCAGCCCGGGGTCGGGAGAAGAGACCCAGTACTTC.

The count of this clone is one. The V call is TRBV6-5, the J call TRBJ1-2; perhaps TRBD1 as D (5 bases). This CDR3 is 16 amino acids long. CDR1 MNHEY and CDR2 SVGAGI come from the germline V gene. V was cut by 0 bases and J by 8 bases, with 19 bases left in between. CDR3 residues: CASSYSPKGSGLGYTF. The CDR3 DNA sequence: TGTGCCAGCAGTTACTCCCCCAAAGGGTCAGGGTTAGGCTACACCTTC.

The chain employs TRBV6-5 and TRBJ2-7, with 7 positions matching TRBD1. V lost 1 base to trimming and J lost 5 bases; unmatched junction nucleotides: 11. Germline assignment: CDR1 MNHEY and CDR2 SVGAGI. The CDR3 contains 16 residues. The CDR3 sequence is CASSYWRGGRMHEQYF. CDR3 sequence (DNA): TGTGCCAGCAGTTACTGGAGAGGGGGCAGGATGCACGAGCAGTACTTC.

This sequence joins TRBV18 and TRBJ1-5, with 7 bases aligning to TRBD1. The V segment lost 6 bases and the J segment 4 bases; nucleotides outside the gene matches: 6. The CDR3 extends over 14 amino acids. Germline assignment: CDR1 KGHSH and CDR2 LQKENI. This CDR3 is CASSPGGGNQPQHF. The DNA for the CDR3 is TGTGCCAGCTCCCCAGGGGGGGGGAATCAGCCCCAGCATTTT.

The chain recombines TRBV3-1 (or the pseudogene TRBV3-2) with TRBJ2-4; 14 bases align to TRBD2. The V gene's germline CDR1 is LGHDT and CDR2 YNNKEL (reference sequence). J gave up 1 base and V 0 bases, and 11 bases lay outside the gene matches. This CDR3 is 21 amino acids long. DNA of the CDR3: TGTGCCAGCAGCCAAGAACCCGGGACTAGCGGGAGTAAGATGGCCAAAAACATTCAGTACTTC. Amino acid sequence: CASSQEPGTSGSKMAKNIQYF.

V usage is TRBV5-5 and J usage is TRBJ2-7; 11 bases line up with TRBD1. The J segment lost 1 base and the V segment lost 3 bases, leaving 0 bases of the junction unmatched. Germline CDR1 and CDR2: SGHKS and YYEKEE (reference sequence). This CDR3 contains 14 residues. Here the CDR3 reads CASSWDRGSYEQYF. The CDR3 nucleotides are TGTGCCAGCAGCTGGGACAGGGGGTCCTACGAGCAGTACTTC.

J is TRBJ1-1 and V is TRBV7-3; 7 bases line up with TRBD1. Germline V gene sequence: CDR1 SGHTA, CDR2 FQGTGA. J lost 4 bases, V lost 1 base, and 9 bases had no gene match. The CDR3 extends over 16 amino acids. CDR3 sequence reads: CASSLKSVAGGTEAFF. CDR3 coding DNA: TGTGCCAGCAGCTTAAAGTCCGTGGCAGGGGGCACTGAAGCTTTCTTT.

The CDR3 is CASSSTGGVEETQYF. In DNA, the CDR3 is TGTGCCAGCAGCTCCACAGGGGGTGTCGAAGAGACCCAGTACTTC. The chain employs TRBV7-3 and TRBJ2-5, with 8 bases matching TRBD1. V lost 4 bases to trimming and J lost 3 bases; unmatched junction nucleotides: 7. CDR3 length: 15 amino acids. The germline gives CDR1 SGHTA, CDR2 FQGTGA.

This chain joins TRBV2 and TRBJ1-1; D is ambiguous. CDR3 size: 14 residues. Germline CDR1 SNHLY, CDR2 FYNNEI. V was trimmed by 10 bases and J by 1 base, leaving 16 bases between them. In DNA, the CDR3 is TGTGCCACGTCGTGGGTAGCACCGAACACTGAAGCTTTCTTT. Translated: CATSWVAPNTEAFF.

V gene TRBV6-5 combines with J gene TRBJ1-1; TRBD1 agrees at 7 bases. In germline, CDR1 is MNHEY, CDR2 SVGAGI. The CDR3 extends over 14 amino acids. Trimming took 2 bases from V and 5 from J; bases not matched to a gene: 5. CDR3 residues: CASSYHRGLTEAFF. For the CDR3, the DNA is TGTGCCAGCAGTTACCACAGGGGTCTTACTGAAGCTTTCTTT.

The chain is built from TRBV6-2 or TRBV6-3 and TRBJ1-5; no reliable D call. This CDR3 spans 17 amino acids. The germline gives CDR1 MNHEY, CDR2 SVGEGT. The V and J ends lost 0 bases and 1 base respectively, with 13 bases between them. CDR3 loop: CASSYSPGVLSNQPQHF. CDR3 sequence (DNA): TGTGCCAGCAGTTACTCGCCAGGCGTGCTGAGCAATCAGCCCCAGCATTTT.

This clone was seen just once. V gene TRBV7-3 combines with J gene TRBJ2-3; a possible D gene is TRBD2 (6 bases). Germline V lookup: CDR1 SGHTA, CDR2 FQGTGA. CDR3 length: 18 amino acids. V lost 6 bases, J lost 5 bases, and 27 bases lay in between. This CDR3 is CASSGPTKGRETEDTQYF. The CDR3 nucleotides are TGTGCCAGCAGTGGTCCAACTAAAGGACGGGAGACGGAAGATACGCAGTATTTT.

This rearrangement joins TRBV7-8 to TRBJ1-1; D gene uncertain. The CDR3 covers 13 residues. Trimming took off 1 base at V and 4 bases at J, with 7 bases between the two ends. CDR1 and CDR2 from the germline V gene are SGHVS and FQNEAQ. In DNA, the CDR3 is TGTGCCAGCAGCTTAGTTTACGGCACTGAAGCTTTCTTT. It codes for CASSLVYGTEAFF. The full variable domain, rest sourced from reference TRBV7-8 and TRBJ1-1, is GAGVSQSPRYKVAKRGQDVALRCDPISGHVSLFWYQQALGQGPEFLTYFQNEAQLDKSGLPSDRFFAERPEGSVSTLKIQRTQQEDSAVYLCASSLVYGTEAFFGQGTRLTVV.

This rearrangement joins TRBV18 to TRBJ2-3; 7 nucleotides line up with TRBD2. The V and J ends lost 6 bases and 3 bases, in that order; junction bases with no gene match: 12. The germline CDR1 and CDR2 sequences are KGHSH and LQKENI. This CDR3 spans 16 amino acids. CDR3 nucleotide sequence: TGTGCCAGCTCCATTCTCAGGGAGGGCCCGACAGATACGCAGTATTTT. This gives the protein CASSILREGPTDTQYF.

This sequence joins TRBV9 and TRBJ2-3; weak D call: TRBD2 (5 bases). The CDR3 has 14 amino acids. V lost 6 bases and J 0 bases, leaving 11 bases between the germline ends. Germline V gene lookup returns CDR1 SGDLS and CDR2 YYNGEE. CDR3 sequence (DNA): TGTGCCAGCACCCGAGCGGCTAGCACAGATACGCAGTATTTT. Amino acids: CASTRAASTDTQYF.

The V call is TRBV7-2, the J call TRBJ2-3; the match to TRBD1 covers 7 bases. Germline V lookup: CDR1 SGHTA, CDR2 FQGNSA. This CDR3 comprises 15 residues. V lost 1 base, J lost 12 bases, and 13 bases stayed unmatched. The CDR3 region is CASSLGVARDSTQYF. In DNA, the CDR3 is TGTGCCAGCAGCTTAGGGGTGGCCAGGGACAGCACCCAGTATTTT.

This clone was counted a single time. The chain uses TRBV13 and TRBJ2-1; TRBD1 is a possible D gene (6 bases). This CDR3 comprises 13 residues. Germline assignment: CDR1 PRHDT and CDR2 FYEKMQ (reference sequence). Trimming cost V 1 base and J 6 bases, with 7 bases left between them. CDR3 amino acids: CASSLVGANEQFF. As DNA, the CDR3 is TGTGCCAGCAGCTTAGTGGGGGCCAATGAGCAGTTCTTC.

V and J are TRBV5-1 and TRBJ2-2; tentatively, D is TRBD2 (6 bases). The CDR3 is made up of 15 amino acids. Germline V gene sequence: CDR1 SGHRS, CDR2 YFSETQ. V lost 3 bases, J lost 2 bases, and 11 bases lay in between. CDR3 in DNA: TGCGCCAGCAGCTACTTAGCGGAAAACACCGGGGAGCTGTTTTTT. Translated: CASSYLAENTGELFF.

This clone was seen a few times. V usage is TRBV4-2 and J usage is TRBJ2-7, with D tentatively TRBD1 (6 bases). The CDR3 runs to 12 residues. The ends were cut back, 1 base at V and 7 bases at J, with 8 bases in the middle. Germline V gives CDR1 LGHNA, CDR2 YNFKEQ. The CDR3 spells CASSQVGGEQYF. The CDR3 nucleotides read TGTGCCAGCAGCCAAGTAGGGGGTGAGCAGTACTTC.

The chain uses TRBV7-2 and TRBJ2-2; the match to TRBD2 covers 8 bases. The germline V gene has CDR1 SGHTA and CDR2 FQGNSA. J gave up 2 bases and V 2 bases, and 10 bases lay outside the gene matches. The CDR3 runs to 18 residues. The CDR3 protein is CASSLRAPGGANTGELFF. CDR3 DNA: TGTGCCAGCAGCTTACGGGCTCCGGGGGGGGCAAACACCGGGGAGCTGTTTTTT.

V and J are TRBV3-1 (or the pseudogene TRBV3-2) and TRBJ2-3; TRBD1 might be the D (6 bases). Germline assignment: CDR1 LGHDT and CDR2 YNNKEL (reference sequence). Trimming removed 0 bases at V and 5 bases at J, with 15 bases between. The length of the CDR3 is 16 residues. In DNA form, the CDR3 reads TGTGCCAGCAGCCAAGACTGGAGAGGGGGTGGAGATACGCAGTATTTT. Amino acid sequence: CASSQDWRGGGDTQYF.